A selection of T cell receptor beta chains follows, all from one sample in a study of CD8 T cells in ankylosing spondylitis. TCRdb fed the 5' RACE reads into MiXCR, producing one record per CDR3 protein. The data contain some 240,000 distinct CDR3 sequences, more than 15% of them singletons. The sequenced material came from blood, either unsorted or a sorted T cell fraction (not recorded which). All receptors derive from a male donor with ankylosing spondylitis or in good health (not recorded which). Both conserved end residues are part of each CDR3. A D gene is named only where the DNA matches it firmly. Clone size is shown for a subset of rows, as once, few, many or a class of expanded clone.

>TRBV5-6|.|.|TRBJ1-1|15
CAIGNRANMNTEAFF
TGTGCCATCGGTAACAGGGCAAACATGAACACTGAAGCTTTCTTT
>TRBV27|few|TRBD2|TRBJ2-7|13
CASGRTSDYEQYF
TGTGCCAGCGGGCGGACTAGCGACTACGAGCAGTACTTC
>TRBV7-9|.|.|TRBJ2-1|14
CASSLGAGANEQFF
TGTGCCAGCAGCTTAGGGGCAGGGGCAAATGAGCAGTTCTTC
>TRBV4-3|many|.|TRBJ2-3|17
CASSQASTGRLGDTQYF
TGCGCCAGCAGCCAAGCGTCCACGGGGCGTTTAGGAGATACGCAGTATTTT
>TRBV4-1|.|.|TRBJ2-2|15
CASSQTGTNTGELFF
TGCGCCAGCAGCCAAACCGGGACAAACACCGGGGAGCTGTTTTTT
>TRBV20-1|.|.|TRBJ2-1|16
CSARQGPGDPYNEQFF
TGCAGTGCTAGACAAGGGCCAGGGGACCCCTACAATGAGCAGTTCTTC
>TRBV25-1|.|.|TRBJ2-7|13
CASSGGTHYEQYF
TGTGCCAGCAGTGGAGGGACACACTACGAGCAGTACTTC
>TRBV5-1|few|.|TRBJ2-7|14
CASSREDSSYEQYF
TGCGCCAGCAGCCGCGAGGACAGCTCCTACGAGCAGTACTTC
>TRBV10-3|.|.|TRBJ2-5|13
CAITHRQKETQYF
TGTGCCATCACGCACCGACAGAAAGAGACCCAGTACTTC
>TRBV9|.|TRBD1|TRBJ1-2|16
CASSLPRTGPDYGYTF
TGTGCCAGCAGCTTACCACGGACAGGGCCGGACTATGGCTACACCTTC
>TRBV14|once|.|TRBJ2-3|13
CASTGMWTDTQYF
TGTGCCAGCACCGGGATGTGGACAGATACGCAGTATTTT
>TRBV4-3|few|.|TRBJ2-5|16
CASSQELGPTEETQYF
TGCGCCAGCAGCCAAGAATTGGGTCCCACAGAGGAGACCCAGTACTTC